The TCR beta chain described here comes from a study of cytomegalovirus exposure and HLA in healthy donors. The study, taken as a whole, reports: Available immune exposure information covered CMV serostatus only. Previously analyzed data showed that most TCR beta V segments were productive at a frequency of about 87% or about 30%. Another analysis was done later, and it associated around 16,000 TCR beta sequences with HLA alleles at 0.05 false discovery rate.

PCR used 60 Vbeta primers and 13 Jbeta primers. The protocol was immunoSEQ multiplex PCR, while the TCRdb copy is restricted to in-frame clones and leaves out a portion. The repertoire has around 150,000 clones, over 8% of them found once; the top ten carry 1.5% to 2%. This clone is a singleton in its sample. Its target is unknown. The clonotype originates from a male donor in good health and CMV-seronegative. Sequenced sample: PBMCs.

This CDR3 is CASSPRSRQNSPLHF. CDR3 DNA sequence: TGTGCCAGCAGCCCACGCTCCCGACAGAATTCACCCCTCCACTTT. The chain recombines TRBV7-6 with TRBJ1-6, with D possibly being TRBD1 (5 bases). This CDR3 comprises 15 residues. Trimming removed 5 bases at V and 7 bases at J, with 15 bases between. Germline CDR1 and CDR2: SGHVS and FNYEAQ. Full variable domain (rest looked up from reference TRBV7-6 and TRBJ1-6): GAGVSQSPRYKVTKRGQDVALRCDPISGHVSLYWYRQALGQGPEFLTYFNYEAQQDKSGLPNDRFSAERPEGSISTLTIQRTEQRDSAMYRCASSPRSRQNSPLHFGNGTRLTVT.